The 10 T cell receptor beta chains listed next were all sequenced from one sample in a study of cytomegalovirus exposure and HLA in healthy donors. Amplification used 60 Vbeta primers and 13 Jbeta primers. Produced via immunoSEQ multiplex PCR; TCRdb's table is partial and in-frame only. The sample comprises about 160,000 clones, more than 65% of which are singletons, and about 1.3% rests with the top ten. The source material was PBMCs. These TCRs come from a man younger than 45 in good health and CMV-seronegative.

The V call is TRBV28, the J call TRBJ2-7; 8 nucleotides line up with TRBD2. Per the germline V gene, CDR1 is MDHEN and CDR2 is SYDVKM. Losses at the gene ends were 6 bases for V and 4 bases for J; bases not matched to a gene: 8. The CDR3 has 14 residues. The chain's CDR3 is CASRPAGLGYEQYF. As DNA, the CDR3 is TGTGCCAGCAGACCCGCGGGACTAGGTTACGAGCAGTACTTC.

The CDR3 sequence is CASRSGFSTDTQYF. CDR3 nucleotides: TGTGCCAGCAGGAGCGGGTTTAGCACAGATACGCAGTATTTT. This chain joins TRBV6-5 and TRBJ2-3; TRBD2 might be the D (6 bases). Germline V gives CDR1 MNHEY, CDR2 SVGAGI. Trimming took off 6 bases at V and 0 bases at J, with 10 bases between the two ends. The length of the CDR3 is 14 residues.

This clone was detected once. The chain combines TRBV5-1 with TRBJ1-2; 7 positions match TRBD1. CDR1 and CDR2 from the germline V gene are SGHRS and YFSETQ. The CDR3 totals 16 residues. J lost 3 bases, V lost 3 bases, and 11 bases had no gene match. The CDR3 coding sequence is TGCGCCAGCAGCTCCGCTTCGGGACAGCCTCACTATGGCTACACCTTC. It yields the protein CASSSASGQPHYGYTF.

V and J are TRBV30 and TRBJ2-1, with D perhaps TRBD2 (6 bases). The germline V gene encodes CDR1 GTSNPN and CDR2 SVGIG (reference sequence). Trimming removed 4 bases from V and 15 bases from J, with 19 bases in between. This CDR3 spans 12 amino acids. Here the CDR3 DNA reads TGTGCCTGGAACTGGTGGGGGGAAGGAGTGTTCTTC. Translation: CAWNWWGEGVFF.

V is TRBV27 and J is TRBJ2-1; 10 positions match TRBD2. J was trimmed by 7 bases and V by 8 bases; bases with no gene match: 14. The germline gives CDR1 MNHEY, CDR2 SMNVEV (reference sequence). The CDR3 loop spans 16 amino acids. CDR3 in amino acids: CASGLRMTSGLNEQFF. CDR3 bases: TGTGCCAGCGGACTGCGTATGACTAGCGGGCTAAATGAGCAGTTCTTC.

The chain links TRBV5-1 to TRBJ2-2; 7 positions match TRBD1. The CDR3 covers 15 residues. Germline V gives CDR1 SGHRS, CDR2 YFSETQ. The junction had 3 bases not matched to a gene; V was cut back by 2 bases and J by 2 bases. For the CDR3, the DNA is TGCGCCAGCAGCTTCGGGACAGTAAACACCGGGGAGCTGTTTTTT. Protein sequence: CASSFGTVNTGELFF.

As to this clone: The sample holds other DNA sequences that translate to the same CDR3. J is TRBJ2-7 and V is TRBV28; TRBD1 matches at 7 bases. The CDR3 spans 12 residues. Germline assignment: CDR1 MDHEN and CDR2 SYDVKM. V was pared by 6 bases and J by 1 base, with 0 bases of the junction left unmatched. CDR3 region: CASRTGSYEQYF. In nucleotides, the CDR3 is TGTGCCAGCAGGACAGGGTCCTACGAGCAGTACTTC.

The CDR3: CASSFSGRGYNEQFF. In DNA form, the CDR3 reads TGTGCCAGCAGCTTCAGCGGGAGGGGCTACAATGAGCAGTTCTTC. The V gene is TRBV16, the J gene TRBJ2-1, with TRBD2 matching over 10 bases. V was clipped by 5 bases and J by 3 bases; unmatched bases: 4. Germline V gene data show CDR1 as KGHSY and CDR2 as FQNENV. The CDR3 runs 15 residues.

The chain combines TRBV27 with TRBJ2-7, with TRBD2 identical over 10 bases. Germline V gene sequence: CDR1 MNHEY, CDR2 SMNVEV (reference sequence). The J segment lost 4 bases and the V segment lost 3 bases, leaving 9 bases of the junction unmatched. The CDR3 is made up of 16 amino acids. The CDR3 DNA follows: TGTGCCAGCAGTTTCGGACGGACTAGCGGAGGGTACGAGCAGTACTTC. Translating gives CASSFGRTSGGYEQYF.

The chain joins TRBV7-9 to TRBJ2-7, with D perhaps matching TRBD2 (6 bases). CDR3 length equals 13 residues. The germline CDR1 and CDR2 sequences are SEHNR and FQNEAQ (reference sequence). V was cut by 10 bases and J by 3 bases, with 16 bases left in between. The CDR3 bases are TGTGCCACCGCCTGGGGAGGCGGCTACGAGCAGTACTTC. It codes for CATAWGGGYEQYF.